This TCR beta chain emerged from a study of T cell responses to AZD1222 COVID-19 vaccine. Profiled with immunoSEQ multiplex PCR; TCRdb holds only in-frame clones, not every one. The table includes some 150,000 clones, approximately 89% detected once. On this clone itself: Its specificity is unknown.

Points from the study as a whole: Females made up more of the donors, who were largely white British, and clonal diversity may have come out too low. Reports say nearly half of spike-specific TCRs go after unmutated variant regions. Seropositive at baseline were only a handful of AZD1222 recipients.

This clonotype was obtained from an adult who received the AZD1222 COVID-19 vaccine. The sequenced sample was peripheral blood, obtained 28 days after the second AZD1222 dose.

The CDR3 DNA is TGTGCCAGCAGTTCGATCTGGGCAGCGGACGCAGATACGCAGTATTTT. It translates to CASSSIWAADADTQYF. The rearrangement links TRBV7-2 to TRBJ2-3; D is possibly TRBD2 (5 bases). There are 16 residues in the CDR3. V gave up 6 bases and J gave up 4 bases, with 20 bases separating them. From germline, CDR1 is SGHTA and CDR2 FQGNSA.